This record concerns one T cell receptor beta chain sequence. Its recognized antigen is unknown. No qualities accompany the bases; no much larger clone lies one base away. The data belong to a study of cytomegalovirus exposure and HLA in healthy donors (dated by TCRdb to the late 2010s). For context, the study as a whole: According to an earlier analysis of 450 to 650 of the donors, 150 million to 200 million T cells yielded roughly 100 million unique TCR beta sequences and more than 250 Gb of sequence data. Roughly 300 gigabases of sequencing data and around 80 million unique TCR sequences made up an early release that covered several hundred HLA-typed donors. Of the 398 genotyped donors, about 80% fell in the genetic ancestry cluster associated with self-reported Caucasian donors. The study aimed to test whether cataloging public T cell receptors could reveal signatures of past pathogen exposure. Using immunosequencing, the study profiled T cell repertoires from around 670 subjects and related those repertoires to cytomegalovirus serostatus. Along with the approximately 620-subject first cohort, a separate validation cohort of over a hundred different subjects was used. To predict cytomegalovirus infection status, the study brought together high-throughput TCR immunosequencing, statistical association of individual TCRs with disease status, and machine learning. A later analysis re-examined previously published TCR beta repertoires from roughly 650 donors and added high-resolution HLA genotyping to investigate patterns of TCR occurrence. The later analysis used no new phenotypic data to find candidate immune exposures, relying instead on TCR beta sequences and their occurrence across donors. An earlier analysis of around 580 of the donors used high-throughput TCR beta sequencing to judge whether each TCR beta V gene segment behaved as functional or pseudogenic. Donor age, sex, ethnicity and CMV serostatus were collected together with the repertoire data. A later genetic analysis took genome-wide SNP genotypes for about 55% of the 666 donors and used that subset as a discovery cohort. All discovery cohort repertoires had been generated on a single sequencing platform. Class I and class II HLA loci were covered by the typing at four-digit resolution. Typing coverage differed by locus: A, B, C, DRB1 and DQB1 were typed in roughly 629-630 donors, DQA1 in approximately 520, DPA1 in roughly 590, and DPB1 in 400 to 490. A few DR-DQ haplotypes were handled as single units for association and clustering because linkage in the cohort was strong. Among around 400 genotyped donors of the cohort, an average of around 250,000 unique TCR beta nucleotide sequences was sequenced per donor, of which about 18% were non-productive. The paper as a whole reports these results and caveats: In a later genetic analysis, a missense DCLRE1C variant was associated with V-gene and J-gene trimming of TCR beta chains, and the association was replicated in an independent cohort. In a later genetic analysis, fewer N-insertions in productive TCRs were reported among donors in an Asian-associated ancestry cluster than the approximately 670-donor mean. Correlated functional status among segregating V segments might be attributable to linkage disequilibrium, but an unknown experimental factor could not be ruled out. According to a later analysis, TCR association rates differed among HLA loci, with DRB1 alleles showing the most associated TCRs and HLA-C alleles showing the fewest. An earlier analysis of approximately 540 of the donors showed that most TCR beta V segments appeared in productive rearrangements either about 87% or about 30% of the time, which broadly matched IMGT annotations. Because HLA typing was unavailable for some donors at each locus, only the typed subset was used in association tests. Because counts were too low, seventeen rarely observed V segments, including chromosome 9 orphons, were excluded from the earlier analysis of around 640 of the donors. A total of some 180 TCR beta chains were listed by the study as associated with cytomegalovirus. In a later analysis, around 17,000 TCR beta sequences were associated with specific HLA alleles at a false discovery rate of 0.05. When HLA alleles, especially DR and DQ, strongly co-occurred, TCR associations were difficult to assign to individual alleles. Presence/absence analyses assumed roughly uniform sequencing depth across donors, an assumption that may not hold. For the cohort, immune exposure information was limited to CMV serostatus. Most CMV-associated TCR beta chains appeared to be HLA-restricted in a later analysis, and the HLA associations seemed to be driven largely by CMV exposure. In vitro tests confirmed that a few of the cytomegalovirus-associated TCR beta chains recognize cytomegalovirus antigens. While some public TCRs were present in many individuals, most TCR sequences turned up only very rarely across donors. A cluster of highly shared sequence variants was judged likely to be a technical artifact of the sequencing pipeline. A further reported finding was that TCR beta sequences accurately predicted the HLA-A and HLA-B alleles for most subjects in the first cohort. According to the authors, the approach could potentially be generalized to other disease states and immunological phenotypes. In a later analysis, several top co-occurrence clusters were reported to appear linked to parvovirus B19, influenza, CMV and Epstein-Barr virus. The classifier was reported to diagnose cytomegalovirus status with high specificity and sensitivity in both the original cohort and the validation cohort. In this cohort, only TCR beta chains were sequenced, and detectable features were limited by the absence of alpha or paired-chain data. Because the 87-base-pair reads could not distinguish some IMGT-functional V segments, including TRBV6-2 and TRBV6-3, those segments were excluded. In a later analysis, HLA-associated TCR beta chains were found to be more clonally expanded and to have lower generation probabilities than equally common non-associated chains.

The CDR3 holds 15 amino acids from the cysteine to the phenylalanine. CDR3 DNA is the only sequence kept; it has 45 bases, read in frame from the first base. Via the germline V gene, CDR1 is SGHRS and CDR2 YFSETQ. Cut back by 4 bases and 0 bases, the V and J ends lie 10 bases apart. In total, roughly 710 healthy bone marrow donors made up the cohort. All cohort members were sampled while nominally healthy, although unrecorded immune exposures were likely present. The donor tested CMV seronegative and was one of the 352 seronegative cohort members. A peripheral blood sample was collected from each donor, and TCR beta sequencing was performed on peripheral blood mononuclear cells. Genomic DNA was extracted from the blood cell samples with the Qiagen DNeasy Blood Extraction Kit. The library came from the immunoSEQ multiplex PCR assay. A mixture of 60 forward primers for TCR Vbeta segments and 13 reverse primers for TCR Jbeta segments was used in the multiplex PCR. A multiplex PCR assay on genomic DNA amplified the CDR3 region of rearranged TCR beta genes. The amplified TCR beta libraries were sequenced on the Illumina HiSeq System as 87-base-pair reads. Per the authors' processing: Across the 670 or so repertoires, a later analysis counted 80 million or so unique TCR beta chains, 9.5 million to 12 million of which were shared by at least two donors. Raw reads were error-corrected and collapsed into unique sequences with a nearest-neighbor algorithm that merged closely related sequences to remove PCR and sequencing errors. Alignment of CDR3 sequences to IMGT reference sequences was used to assign V, D and J gene segments. Each retained sequence needed at least a six-nucleotide match to both a V gene segment and a J gene segment. A rearrangement was called productive if the CDR3 had no stop codons and remained in frame with V and J, and every other rearrangement was called non-productive. CDR3 was defined by IMGT convention, running from the second conserved V-encoded cysteine to the conserved J-encoded phenylalanine. The earlier analysis of 450 to 750 of the donors excluded any sequence lacking an unambiguous match to a single V gene segment. In an earlier analysis of almost 600 of the donors, a V segment was called functional when productive rearrangements were above 56.7%, and segregating when the standard deviation between donors exceeded 5%. To diagnose cytomegalovirus status from the catalog of TCR beta chain sequences, a statistical classification framework was built. In a later analysis, TCR nucleotide sequences were compared against IMGT/GENE-DB human TR gene sequences so that V and J genes could be assigned. In a later analysis, CDR3 sequences and most-parsimonious VDJ recombination scenarios were assigned using the TCRdist pipeline. In a later analysis, each TCR beta chain was defined by its CDR3 amino acid sequence together with its V-gene family, and reads lacking a unique V-gene family were excluded. In a later analysis, 450 to 600 highly shared, low-generation-probability nucleotide sequences were removed to address suspected cross-contamination and a sequencing artifact. In a later analysis, a clonal expansion index for each public chain was calculated from normalized within-repertoire ranks of inferred template counts. Generation probabilities in a later analysis came from a VDJ recombination model fitted to out-of-frame rearrangements, and those results were checked against IGoR. In a later analysis, hypergeometric tests were used to score TCR-TCR, TCR-HLA and TCR-CMV co-occurrence, with a repertoire-size bias correction applied to TCR pairs. A later analysis estimated false discovery rates by permuting HLA or CMV assignments 20 times. In a later analysis, co-occurring TCRs were grouped using DBSCAN, and TCRdist sequence similarity was added for clustering within HLA-allele-positive subsets. Repertoires with fewer than 30,000 or more than 120,000 public chains, plus five repertoires with anomalous nucleotide sharing, were excluded from co-occurrence clustering. TCRdb retrieved this table from immuneACCESS and kept in-frame rearrangements only. Not all clones are present; in checked studies, unresolved V genes account for under half, and no reason is known for the remainder. That table furnishes V, J and clone size, whereas the DNA furnished D and trimming. This sample comprises about 200,000 clones, around 86% of them detected only once. Jointly, the top ten make up roughly 2.5% of the sample.

The sample taken for sequencing was PBMCs. The receptor's source is a woman in her 40s in good health and CMV-seronegative. This receptor chain uses TRBV5-1 and TRBJ1-4; there is no confident call for the D gene. The base sequence is TGCGCCAGCAGCCGGAACAGAGCAACTAATGAAAAACTGTTTTTT. This codes for CASSRNRATNEKLFF.